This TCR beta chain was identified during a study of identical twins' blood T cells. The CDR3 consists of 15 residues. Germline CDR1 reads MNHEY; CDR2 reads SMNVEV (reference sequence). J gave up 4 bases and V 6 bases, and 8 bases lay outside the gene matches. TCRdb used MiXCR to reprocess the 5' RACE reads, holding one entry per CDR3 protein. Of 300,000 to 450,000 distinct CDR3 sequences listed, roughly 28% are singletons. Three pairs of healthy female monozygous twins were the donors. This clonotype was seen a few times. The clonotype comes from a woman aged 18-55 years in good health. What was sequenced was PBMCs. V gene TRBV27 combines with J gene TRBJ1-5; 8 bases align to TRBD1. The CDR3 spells CASRHHRGRNQPQHF. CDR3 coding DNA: TGTGCCAGCAGACACCACAGGGGGAGAAATCAGCCCCAGCATTTT.